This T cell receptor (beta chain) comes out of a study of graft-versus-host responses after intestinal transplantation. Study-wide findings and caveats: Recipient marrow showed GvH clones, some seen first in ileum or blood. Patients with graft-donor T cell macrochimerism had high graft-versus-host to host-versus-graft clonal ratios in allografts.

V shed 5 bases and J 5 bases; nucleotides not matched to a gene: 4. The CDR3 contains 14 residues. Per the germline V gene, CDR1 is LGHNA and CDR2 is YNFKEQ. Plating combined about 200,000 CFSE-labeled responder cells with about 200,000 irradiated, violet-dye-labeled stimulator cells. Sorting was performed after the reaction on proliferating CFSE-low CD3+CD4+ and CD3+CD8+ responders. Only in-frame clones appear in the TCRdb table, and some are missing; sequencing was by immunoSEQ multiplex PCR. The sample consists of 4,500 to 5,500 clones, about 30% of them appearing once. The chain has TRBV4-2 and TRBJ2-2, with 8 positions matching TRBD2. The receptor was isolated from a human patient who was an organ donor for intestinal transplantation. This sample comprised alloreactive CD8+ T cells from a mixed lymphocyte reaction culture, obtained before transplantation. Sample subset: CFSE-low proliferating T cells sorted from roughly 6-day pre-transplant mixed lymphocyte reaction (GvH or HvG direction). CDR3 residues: CASSSGGATGELFF. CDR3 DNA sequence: TGTGCCAGCAGCTCCGGGGGGGCTACCGGGGAGCTGTTTTTT.